The TCR beta chain described here comes from a study of human T cells and chemical hapten exposure. Study summary: Patch tests put 0.01% DPC on the upper back, and the results were checked at 6 days.

One entry per CDR3 protein, called by TCRdb with MiXCR from the RACE reads. The sample records about 46,000 distinct CDR3 sequences, about 9.2% being singletons. The time point denotes: pre-sensitization, week 0. Noted treatment: therapeutic diphenylcyclopropenone sensitization with weekly scalp DPC. This CDR3 has 12 amino acids. The V gene's germline CDR1 is GTSNPN and CDR2 SVGIG (reference sequence). The V end lost 3 bases, the J end lost 4 bases, and 9 bases lay between the germline ends. The chain is built from TRBV30 and TRBJ1-2, with D maybe TRBD1 (6 bases). The receptor comes from a middle-aged woman with alopecia areata. Some clones in this sample may be carry-over from other donors' samples. The sequencing here drew on whole blood, taken in connection with sensitization to the hapten diphenylcyclopropenone (DPC). CDR3 in amino acids: CAWSGQTYGYTF. In nucleotides, the CDR3 is TGTGCCTGGAGCGGACAGACCTATGGCTACACCTTC.